Each of the 30 T cell receptor beta chains below was sequenced from the same sample in a study of response to subunit inactivated influenza vaccine. TCRdb reanalysed the RT-PCR reads using MiXCR and keeps one entry per CDR3 protein. The data hold about 650,000 distinct CDR3 sequences, with about 15% observed a single time. Sample: PBMCs from blood, taken 11 to 12 days after vaccination. The receptors shown here come from a middle-aged man who received an inactivated influenza vaccine.

This chain connects TRBV7-9 to TRBJ2-3; D possibly corresponds to TRBD1 (6 bases). The CDR3 loop spans 15 amino acids. Germline V gene sequence: CDR1 SEHNR, CDR2 FQNEAQ (reference sequence). The V gene lost 5 bases and the J gene lost 4 bases, with 16 bases spanning the gap. CDR3 sequence: CASSPNRGTADTQYF. The CDR3 DNA is TGTGCCAGCAGCCCGAATAGGGGGACGGCAGATACGCAGTATTTT.

This clonotype has just a few counts. The chain couples TRBV28 to TRBJ2-3; TRBD2 agrees at 9 bases. The CDR3 has 12 amino acids. The trim removed 5 bases at V and 10 bases at J, leaving 4 bases unmatched. Germline lookup yields CDR1 MDHEN and CDR2 SYDVKM. This CDR3 reads CASSSGRLSQYF. The CDR3 region has the DNA TGTGCCAGCAGTAGCGGGAGGCTCTCGCAGTATTTT.

In its sample, this clonotype was seen a few times. The rearrangement uses TRBV24-1 and TRBJ2-1; no firm D call. Germline V CDR1 and CDR2: KGHDR, SFDVKD. CDR3 length: 15 amino acids. V was cut by 3 bases and J by 7 bases, with 15 bases left in between. DNA of the CDR3: TGTGCCACCAGTGATAACAGCCTCCTAGTGAATGAGCAGTTCTTC. Protein: CATSDNSLLVNEQFF.

V usage is TRBV15 and J usage is TRBJ1-1, with TRBD1 as a possible D gene (5 bases). This CDR3 is 14 amino acids long. Germline V gives CDR1 LNHNV, CDR2 YYDKDF (reference sequence). Trimming took off 1 base at V and 4 bases at J, with 10 bases between the two ends. The CDR3 sequence is CATSRGGVGTEAFF. CDR3 sequence (DNA): TGTGCCACCAGCAGAGGGGGGGTCGGCACTGAAGCTTTCTTT.

This clonotype turned up a few times. The chain uses TRBV15 and TRBJ2-2; possible D gene TRBD2, 6 bases. Germline CDR1 and CDR2: LNHNV and YYDKDF (reference sequence). The V gene lost 0 bases and the J gene lost 2 bases, with 10 bases spanning the gap. This CDR3 has 16 amino acids. CDR3 sequence (DNA): TGTGCCACCAGCAGAGATAGCGGCAGAAACACCGGGGAGCTGTTTTTT. This encodes CATSRDSGRNTGELFF.

This chain connects TRBV12-3 or TRBV12-4 to TRBJ2-7; perhaps TRBD2 as D (5 bases). The CDR3 runs to 13 residues. V lost 5 bases and J lost 5, with 13 bases in between. The CDR3 loop reads CASSTAGTHEQYF. The DNA of the CDR3 is TGTGCCAGCAGTACGGCGGGTACGCACGAGCAGTACTTC.

This clonotype was seen a few times. This chain uses TRBV5-1 with TRBJ1-1; the D is unclear. Trimming removed 0 bases from V and 5 bases from J, with 11 bases in between. The germline CDR1 and CDR2 sequences are SGHRS and YFSETQ. The CDR3 covers 14 residues. Here the CDR3 DNA reads TGCGCCAGCAGCTTGGATTCTCTGGAGACTGAAGCTTTCTTT. Translation gives CASSLDSLETEAFF.

The V and J genes are TRBV5-6 and TRBJ2-2, with D unresolved. Trimming took off 0 bases at V and 7 bases at J, with 7 bases between the two ends. The CDR3 sequence is 13 residues long. Germline V lookup: CDR1 SGHDT, CDR2 YYEEEE. CDR3 in amino acids: CASSLADGGELFF. CDR3 bases: TGTGCCAGCAGCTTGGCGGATGGCGGGGAGCTGTTTTTT.

This clonotype was observed a handful of times. This chain uses TRBV20-1 with TRBJ1-3; possibly TRBD1 for D (5 bases). Trimming pared 0 bases from V and 0 bases from J, leaving 15 bases between. Germline assignment: CDR1 DFQATT and CDR2 SNEGSKA (reference sequence). This CDR3 has 17 amino acids. The CDR3 DNA reads as TGCAGTGCTAGAGATCGAGGGCTGGGGCGCTCTGGAAACACCATATATTTT. This encodes CSARDRGLGRSGNTIYF.

In this sample, this clonotype turned up many times. CDR3 in DNA: TGTGCCACCAGTGATACCTCAGGACTAGCGGGGGAATACGGGGAGCTGTTTTTT. Its protein product is CATSDTSGLAGEYGELFF. The chain couples TRBV24-1 to TRBJ2-2; 13 nucleotides match TRBD2. Losses at the gene ends were 3 bases for V and 7 bases for J; bases not matched to a gene: 10. The CDR3 is 18 residues long. From germline, CDR1 is KGHDR and CDR2 SFDVKD.

The chain links TRBV7-2 to TRBJ1-1; no definite D call. With 4 bases removed from V and 7 bases from J, the gap between germline ends came to 10 bases. Looked up from germline, CDR1 is SGHTA and CDR2 is FQGNSA. CDR3 size: 12 residues. The CDR3 here is CASSYTDGEAFF. The CDR3 region has the DNA TGTGCCAGCAGCTACACGGACGGTGAAGCTTTCTTT.

V gene TRBV7-3 combines with J gene TRBJ2-2; 10 bases agree with TRBD1. This CDR3 spans 15 amino acids. CDR1 SGHTA and CDR2 FQGTGA come from the germline V gene. Losses at the gene ends were 8 bases for V and 6 bases for J; bases not matched to a gene: 9. The CDR3 DNA reads as TGTGCCAGCGGACCGGGACAGGGGATTCCCGGGGAGCTGTTTTTT. This gives the protein CASGPGQGIPGELFF.

The chain is built from TRBV4-3 and TRBJ1-5; possible D gene TRBD1, 6 bases. The germline gives CDR1 LGHNA, CDR2 YSLEER. Trimming cost V 0 bases and J 5 bases, with 11 bases left between them. The CDR3 contains 15 residues. DNA of the CDR3: TGCGCCAGCAGCCAAGAAGTACAGGGTGATCAGCCCCAGCATTTT. Translation gives CASSQEVQGDQPQHF.

This clonotype was counted many times. J is TRBJ2-7 and V is TRBV4-3, with 7 positions matching TRBD1. The CDR3 is 15 amino acids. Germline V CDR1 and CDR2: LGHNA, YSLEER. V was clipped by 3 bases and J by 1 base; unmatched bases: 6. The CDR3 loop is CASSQDRTGSYEQYF. The DNA for the CDR3 is TGCGCCAGCAGCCAGGACAGGACAGGATCCTACGAGCAGTACTTC.

The table lists this clonotype with many counts. The CDR3 region has the DNA TGTGCCAGCAGCTTTGAGGCGGGATCCTCCTACAATGAGCAGTTCTTC. Its protein is CASSFEAGSSYNEQFF. The chain combines TRBV7-6 with TRBJ2-1; tentative D call: TRBD2 (6 bases). The V gene lost 3 bases and the J gene lost 0 bases, with 12 bases spanning the gap. CDR1 is SGHVS and CDR2 is FNYEAQ in the germline V gene. The CDR3 length is 16 residues.

This clonotype was counted a few times. The V call is TRBV28, the J call TRBJ1-2; the D is unclear. The V gene's germline CDR1 is MDHEN and CDR2 SYDVKM. The CDR3 covers 13 residues. Trimming removed 2 bases from V and 5 bases from J, with 9 bases in between. CDR3 nucleotide sequence: TGTGCCAGCAGTTTAACAGAAAAGTATGGCTACACCTTC. Protein: CASSLTEKYGYTF.

V is TRBV2 and J is TRBJ2-3; D not certain. Trimming shortened V by 3 bases and J by 6 bases, and 13 bases separated the two germline ends. This CDR3 has 14 amino acids. Germline V gene sequence: CDR1 SNHLY, CDR2 FYNNEI. The CDR3 sequence is CASSDAQKPDTQYF. The DNA for the CDR3 is TGTGCCAGCAGTGATGCCCAGAAGCCCGATACGCAGTATTTT.

The chain is built from TRBV19 and TRBJ2-6; D gene ambiguous. The CDR3 extends over 16 amino acids. Germline V gives CDR1 LNHDA, CDR2 SQIVND (reference sequence). Trimming left V 1 base short and J 0 bases short, with 7 bases between. Here the CDR3 reads CASSIGGSSGANVLTF. DNA of the CDR3: TGTGCCAGTAGTATAGGCGGTAGCTCTGGGGCCAACGTCCTGACTTTC.

This clonotype appeared a few times. The genes are TRBV2 and TRBJ2-3; no clear D. Germline V gene sequence: CDR1 SNHLY, CDR2 FYNNEI. The CDR3 loop spans 12 amino acids. The V end lost 8 bases, the J end lost 7 bases, and 13 bases lay between the germline ends. The CDR3 region has the DNA TGTGCCAGCGGGGTGGAAAAAAATACGCAGTATTTT. Encoded protein: CASGVEKNTQYF.

This clonotype appeared a few times. The V call is TRBV11-3, the J call TRBJ2-2; maybe TRBD1 (6 bases). The CDR3 spans 16 residues. The V gene lost 2 bases and the J gene lost 3 bases, with 13 bases spanning the gap. The germline V gene has CDR1 SGHNT and CDR2 YENEEA. The CDR3 here is CASSLSQGPYTGELFF. The CDR3 DNA is TGTGCCAGCAGCTTATCGCAGGGGCCTTACACCGGGGAGCTGTTTTTT.

This clonotype was recorded a few times. This chain's CDR3 is CASSEVGAEAFF. Here the CDR3 DNA reads TGTGCCAGCAGCGAGGTAGGCGCTGAAGCTTTCTTT. The chain recombines TRBV7-9 with TRBJ1-1; D is uncertain. With 5 bases removed from V and 6 bases from J, the gap between germline ends came to 10 bases. Germline assignment: CDR1 SEHNR and CDR2 FQNEAQ (reference sequence). The CDR3 runs to 12 residues.

This clonotype has just a few counts. The chain links TRBV7-2 to TRBJ2-3; 12 nucleotides match TRBD2. Germline trimming cut 4 bases from V and 2 bases from J; bases unmatched to any gene: 7. CDR1 SGHTA and CDR2 FQGNSA come from the germline V gene. The CDR3 runs 17 residues. CDR3 loop: CASSSHGLAGFTDTQYF. In nucleotides, the CDR3 is TGTGCCAGCAGCTCACACGGACTAGCGGGATTCACAGATACGCAGTATTTT.

The chain has TRBV4-2 and TRBJ2-4; 10 nucleotides agree with TRBD2. V was clipped by 3 bases and J by 8 bases; unmatched bases: 10. This CDR3 has 16 amino acids. Germline V gives CDR1 LGHNA, CDR2 YNFKEQ. This CDR3 reads CASSQAPSGSGDIQYF. In nucleotides, the CDR3 is TGTGCCAGCAGCCAGGCCCCTAGCGGGAGCGGGGACATTCAGTACTTC.

This clonotype was counted only a few times. The chain links TRBV7-3 to TRBJ2-5, with D maybe TRBD2 (6 bases). The CDR3 totals 14 residues. V was shortened by 4 bases and J by 4 bases, with 13 bases between the two germline ends. Germline V gives CDR1 SGHTA, CDR2 FQGTGA. CDR3 DNA sequence: TGTGCCAGCAGCTCCGCCGGGACTGTAGAGACCCAGTACTTC. This codes for CASSSAGTVETQYF. Variable domain in full (rest from reference TRBV7-3 and TRBJ2-5): GAGVSQTPSNKVTEKGKYVELRCDPISGHTALYWYRQSLGQGPEFLIYFQGTGAADDSGLPNDRFFAVRPEGSVSTLKIQRTERGDSAVYLCASSSAGTVETQYFGPGTRLLVL.

CDR3 residues: CSAEDRGRYGYTF. CDR3 nucleotides: TGCAGTGCCGAGGACAGGGGACGCTATGGCTACACCTTC. The V and J genes are TRBV20-1 and TRBJ1-2, with 9 bases aligning to TRBD1. This CDR3 spans 13 amino acids. V was pared by 6 bases and J by 4 bases, with 6 bases of the junction left unmatched. The germline V gene has CDR1 DFQATT and CDR2 SNEGSKA (reference sequence).

The chain is built from TRBV7-8 and TRBJ2-7, with a tentative D call TRBD1 (5 bases). CDR3 size: 15 residues. CDR1 and CDR2 (germline): SGHVS, FQNEAQ. Trimming took 0 bases from V and 1 from J, leaving 10 bases between them. The DNA for the CDR3 is TGTGCCAGCAGCTTAGCGGCTCAGGGATCCTACGAGCAGTACTTC. Translation: CASSLAAQGSYEQYF.

This clonotype was seen a few times. J is TRBJ2-3 and V is TRBV29-1; 7 bases are shared with TRBD2. V lost 8 bases to trimming and J lost 3 bases; unmatched junction nucleotides: 8. Looked up from germline, CDR1 is SQVTM and CDR2 is ANQGSEA. The CDR3 is 13 residues long. The CDR3 here is CSFRSGATDTQYF. DNA of the CDR3: TGCAGCTTCAGAAGCGGGGCAACAGATACGCAGTATTTT.

V usage is TRBV20-1 and J usage is TRBJ2-1, with 8 positions matching TRBD2. V was clipped by 1 base and J by 4 bases; unmatched bases: 6. The CDR3 loop spans 15 amino acids. Germline V gene sequence: CDR1 DFQATT, CDR2 SNEGSKA (reference sequence). As DNA, the CDR3 is TGCAGTGCTAGAGTTGGCGGGGGGTTGTACAATGAGCAGTTCTTC. It yields the protein CSARVGGGLYNEQFF.

This sequence joins TRBV29-1 and TRBJ2-1; 12 positions match TRBD2. The junction had 4 bases not matched to a gene; V was cut back by 4 bases and J by 9 bases. The CDR3 has 13 residues. Germline V gene sequence: CDR1 SQVTM, CDR2 ANQGSEA. CDR3 sequence reads: CSVVLAGGGEQFF. CDR3 DNA: TGCAGCGTTGTTCTAGCGGGAGGGGGTGAGCAGTTCTTC.

This clonotype was counted a few times. This chain connects TRBV3-1 to TRBJ2-1; D remains ambiguous. CDR1 is LGHDT, CDR2 YNNKEL, per germline (reference sequence). The CDR3 spans 13 residues. V was trimmed by 2 bases and J by 6 bases, leaving 8 bases between them. For the CDR3, the DNA is TGTGCCAGCAGCCAACATTCTCTCAATGAGCAGTTCTTC. This sequence encodes CASSQHSLNEQFF.